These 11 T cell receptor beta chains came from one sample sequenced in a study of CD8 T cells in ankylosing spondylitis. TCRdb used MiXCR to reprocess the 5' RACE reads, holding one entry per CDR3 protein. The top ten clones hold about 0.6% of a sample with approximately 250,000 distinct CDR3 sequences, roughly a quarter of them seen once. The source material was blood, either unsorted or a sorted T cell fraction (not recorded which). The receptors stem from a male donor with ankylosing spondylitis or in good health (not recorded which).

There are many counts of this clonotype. For the CDR3, the DNA is TGTGCCAGCAGTTTTGCGTTGCCCCAGCCCCAGCATTTT. Its protein product is CASSFALPQPQHF. V is TRBV12-3 or TRBV12-4 and J is TRBJ1-5; D call uncertain. Trimming left V 3 bases short and J 7 bases short, with 10 bases between. This CDR3 is built from 13 residues.

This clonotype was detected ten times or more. The CDR3 protein is CASSLAGNQPQHF. DNA of the CDR3: TGTGCCAGCAGTTTGGCAGGGAATCAGCCCCAGCATTTT. V usage is TRBV12-3 or TRBV12-4 and J usage is TRBJ1-5, with a possible D match to TRBD1 (5 bases). V was trimmed by 3 bases and J by 4 bases, leaving 7 bases between them. This CDR3 is built from 13 residues.

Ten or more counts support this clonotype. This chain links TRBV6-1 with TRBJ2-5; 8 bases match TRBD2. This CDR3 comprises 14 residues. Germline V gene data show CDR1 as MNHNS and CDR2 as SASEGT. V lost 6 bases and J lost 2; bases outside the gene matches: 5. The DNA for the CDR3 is TGTGCCAGCAGGCGGTCGGGGGGGCAAGAGACCCAGTACTTC. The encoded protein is CASRRSGGQETQYF.

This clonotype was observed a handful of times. The CDR3 region has the DNA TGTGCCAGCAGTGAACCCCAAGGCTACAATGAGCAGTTCTTC. Amino acids: CASSEPQGYNEQFF. V is TRBV2 and J is TRBJ2-1; D gene uncertain. V was cut by 2 bases and J by 3 bases, with 8 bases left in between. In germline, CDR1 is SNHLY, CDR2 FYNNEI. This CDR3 is 14 amino acids long.

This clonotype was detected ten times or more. The CDR3 loop is CSASQGQNTDTQYF. The CDR3 DNA follows: TGCAGTGCTAGTCAGGGACAGAACACAGATACGCAGTATTTT. The chain recombines TRBV20-1 with TRBJ2-3; 7 bases are shared with TRBD1. V lost 3 bases, J lost 2 bases, and 5 bases stayed unmatched. Germline-derived CDR1 and CDR2 are DFQATT and SNEGSKA (reference sequence). The CDR3 is made up of 14 amino acids.

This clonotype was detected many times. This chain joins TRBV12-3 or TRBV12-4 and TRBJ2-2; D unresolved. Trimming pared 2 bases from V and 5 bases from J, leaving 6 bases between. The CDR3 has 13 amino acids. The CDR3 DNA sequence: TGTGCCAGCAGTTTATTCCAGACCGGGGAGCTGTTTTTT. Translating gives CASSLFQTGELFF.

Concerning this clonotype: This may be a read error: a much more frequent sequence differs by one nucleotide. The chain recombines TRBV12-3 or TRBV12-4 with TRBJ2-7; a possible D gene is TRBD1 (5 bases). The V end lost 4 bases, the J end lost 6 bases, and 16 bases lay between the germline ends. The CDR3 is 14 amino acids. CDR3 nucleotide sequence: TGTGCCAGCAGTTGGATGGGGCGCAGCTGCGAGCAGTACTTC. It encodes CASSWMGRSCEQYF.

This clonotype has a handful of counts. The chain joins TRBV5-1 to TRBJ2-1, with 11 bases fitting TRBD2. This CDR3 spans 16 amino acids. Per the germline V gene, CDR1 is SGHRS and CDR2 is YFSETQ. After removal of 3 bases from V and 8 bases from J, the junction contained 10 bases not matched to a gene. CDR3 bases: TGCGCCAGCAGCTCCAGACTAGCGGGGCCTTGGGATGAGCAGTTCTTC. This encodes CASSSRLAGPWDEQFF. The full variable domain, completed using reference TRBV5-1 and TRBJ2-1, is KAGVTQTPRYLIKTRGQQVTLSCSPISGHRSVSWYQQTPGQGLQFLFEYFSETQRNKGNFPGRFSGRQFSNSRSEMNVSTLELGDSALYLCASSSRLAGPWDEQFFGPGTRLTVL.

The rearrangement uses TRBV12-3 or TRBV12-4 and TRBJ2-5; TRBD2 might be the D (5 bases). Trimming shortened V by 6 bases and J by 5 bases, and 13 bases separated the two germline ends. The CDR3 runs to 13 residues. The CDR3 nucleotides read TGTGCCAGCAGCCTAACAAGGGAGGAGACCCAGTACTTC. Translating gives CASSLTREETQYF.

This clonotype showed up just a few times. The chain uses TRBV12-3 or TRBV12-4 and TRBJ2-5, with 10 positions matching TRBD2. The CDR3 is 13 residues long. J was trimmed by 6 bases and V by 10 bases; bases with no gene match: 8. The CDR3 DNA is TGTGCCATAAGCGGGGGGGCCAGGCAGACCCAGTACTTC. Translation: CAISGGARQTQYF.

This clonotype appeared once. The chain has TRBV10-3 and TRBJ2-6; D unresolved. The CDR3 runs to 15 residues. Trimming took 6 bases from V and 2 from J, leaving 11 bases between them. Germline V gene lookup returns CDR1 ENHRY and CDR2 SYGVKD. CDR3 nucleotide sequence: TGTGCCATCAGATCAGGACGGGCTGGGGCCAACGTCCTGACTTTC. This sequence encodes CAIRSGRAGANVLTF.